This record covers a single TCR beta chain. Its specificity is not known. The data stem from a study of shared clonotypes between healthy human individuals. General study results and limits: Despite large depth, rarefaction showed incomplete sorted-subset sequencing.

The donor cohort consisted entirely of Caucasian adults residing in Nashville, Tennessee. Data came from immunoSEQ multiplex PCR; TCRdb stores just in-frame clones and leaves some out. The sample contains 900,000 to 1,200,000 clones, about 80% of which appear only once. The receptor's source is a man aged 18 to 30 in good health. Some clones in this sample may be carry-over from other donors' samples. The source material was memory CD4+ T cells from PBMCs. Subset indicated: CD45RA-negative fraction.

CDR3 nucleotides: TGTGCCAGCAGAGGGGACACTGCACGGAAAGGCTACGAGCAGTACTTC. Translation gives CASRGDTARKGYEQYF. The V gene is TRBV6-6, the J gene TRBJ2-7; a possible D gene is TRBD1 (6 bases). CDR1 and CDR2 from the germline V gene are MNHNY and SVGAGI (reference sequence). V was pared by 6 bases and J by 3 bases, with 21 bases between. CDR3 length: 16 residues.